Following are 26 T cell receptor beta chains from one sample sequenced in a study of blood T cell repertoires in COVID-19. Clones were read by immunoSEQ multiplex PCR, and TCRdb kept only the in-frame ones, dropping some. The data contain 100,000 to 150,000 clones, more than 70% of them seen just once; the ten biggest clones take up about 5.4%. The sample consisted of peripheral blood. The receptor set was obtained from a human donor in a cohort sampled during active COVID-19.

The chain is built from TRBV5-8 and TRBJ1-5; 10 positions agree with TRBD1. V was pared by 3 bases and J by 13 bases, with 10 bases of the junction left unmatched. The CDR3 has 14 amino acids. Germline CDR1 and CDR2: SGHTS and YDEGEE. DNA for the CDR3: TGTGCCAGCAGCTCCGGACAGGGGGTAAAATCTCAGCATTTT. Encoded protein: CASSSGQGVKSQHF.

This chain connects TRBV5-1 to TRBJ2-1; D is perhaps TRBD2 (6 bases). V dropped 6 bases and J dropped 4 bases, with 14 bases sitting between them. The CDR3 runs 14 residues. CDR1 SGHRS and CDR2 YFSETQ come from the germline V gene. The CDR3 loop is CASTGGPGYNEQFF. In nucleotides, the CDR3 is TGCGCCAGCACCGGAGGGCCTGGGTACAATGAGCAGTTCTTC.

The rearrangement links TRBV11-2 to TRBJ2-3; D is undetermined. Germline V gene sequence: CDR1 SGHAT, CDR2 FQNNGV. V shed 5 bases and J shed 1 base, with 7 bases lying between them. This CDR3 region has 13 residues. DNA for the CDR3: TGTGCCAGCAGCGGCACACGCACAGATACGCAGTATTTT. Translation: CASSGTRTDTQYF.

This clone was recorded once. This chain links TRBV12-1 with TRBJ2-1; TRBD2 was called by the table and not checked on the DNA. TRBV12-1 is given as a pseudogene. CDR3 length equals 17 residues. CDR3 coding DNA: TGTGCCAGCAGCTTTGCCTCTGCGGGCCGATCCTACAATGAGCAGTTCTTC. Translation gives CASSFASAGRSYNEQFF.

On this clone: Distinct nucleotide sequences in the sample also encode this CDR3. The chain combines TRBV28 with TRBJ1-1; the D gene is possibly TRBD1 (5 bases). The CDR3 is made up of 14 amino acids. Germline loops: CDR1 MDHEN, CDR2 SYDVKM. V was cut by 5 bases and J by 1 base, with 11 bases left in between. CDR3 DNA: TGTGCCAGCAGTCCTAGCGGGGGGAACACTGAAGCTTTCTTT. This translates into CASSPSGGNTEAFF.

The rearrangement joins TRBV5-4 to TRBJ2-1; 11 bases line up with TRBD2. The V segment lost 3 bases and the J segment 8 bases; nucleotides outside the gene matches: 10. The CDR3 extends over 16 amino acids. Per the germline V gene, CDR1 is SGHNT and CDR2 is YYREEE (reference sequence). This chain's CDR3 is CASSSGLAVHTHEQFF. CDR3 bases: TGTGCCAGCAGCTCGGGACTAGCGGTACATACCCATGAGCAGTTCTTC. Looking up the rest from reference TRBV5-4 and TRBJ2-1 gives the full variable domain: ETGVTQSPTHLIKTRGQQVTLRCSSQSGHNTVSWYQQALGQGPQFIFQYYREEENGRGNFPPRFSGLQFPNYSSELNVNALELDDSALYLCASSSGLAVHTHEQFFGPGTRLTVL.

The rearrangement links TRBV4-1 to TRBJ2-3; tentatively, D is TRBD2 (5 bases). Germline CDR1 reads MGHRA; CDR2 reads YSYEKL. Trimming pared 1 base from V and 4 bases from J, leaving 6 bases between. The CDR3 has 13 amino acids. The chain's CDR3 is CASSQGESDTQYF. The DNA for the CDR3 is TGCGCCAGCAGCCAAGGGGAGTCAGATACGCAGTATTTT.

This clone has only a few counts. The genes are TRBV5-4 and TRBJ2-7, with 9 bases that match TRBD2. The germline V gene has CDR1 SGHNT and CDR2 YYREEE (reference sequence). The trim removed 5 bases at V and 3 bases at J, leaving 9 bases unmatched. The CDR3 is 15 residues long. CDR3 nucleotide sequence: TGTGCCAGCAGTTCGGTAGCGGGAGCCCGCTACGAGCAGTACTTC. This codes for CASSSVAGARYEQYF.

This chain connects TRBV12-3 or TRBV12-4 to TRBJ1-1, with D uncertain. CDR3 length: 11 amino acids. V lost 6 bases, J lost 5 bases, and 7 bases lay in between. The DNA for the CDR3 is TGTGCCAGCAGCCCGACTACTGAAGCTTTCTTT. This gives the protein CASSPTTEAFF.

The chain uses TRBV6-6 and TRBJ2-3, with a tentative D call TRBD2 (5 bases). Germline CDR1 and CDR2: MNHNY and SVGAGI (reference sequence). The CDR3 covers 16 residues. Trimming shortened V by 1 base and J by 0 bases, and 11 bases separated the two germline ends. In nucleotides, the CDR3 is TGTGCCAGCAGTTACTGGAGCGGCCGTAGCACAGATACGCAGTATTTT. As protein: CASSYWSGRSTDTQYF.

This clone has only one observation. The chain couples TRBV18 to TRBJ2-3; 15 positions agree with TRBD2. The CDR3 consists of 18 residues. Trimming took 6 bases from V and 0 from J; bases not matched to a gene: 7. Per germline, CDR1 KGHSH and CDR2 LQKENI. CDR3 in amino acids: CASSPIGLAGGSTDTQYF. The CDR3 nucleotides are TGTGCCAGCTCGCCAATAGGACTAGCGGGAGGGAGCACAGATACGCAGTATTTT. Supplemented by reference TRBV18 and TRBJ2-3, the full variable domain reads NAGVMQNPRHLVRRRGQEARLRCSPMKGHSHVYWYRQLPEEGLKFMVYLQKENIIDESGMPKERFSAEFPKEGPSILRIQQVVRGDSAAYFCASSPIGLAGGSTDTQYFGPGTRLTVL.

This clone appeared a few times. This chain connects TRBV14 to TRBJ2-5, with D maybe TRBD1 (6 bases). The CDR3 is made up of 12 amino acids. The germline CDR1 and CDR2 sequences are SGHDN and FVKESK. Trimming stripped 4 bases from V and 5 bases from J, with 8 bases between. DNA of the CDR3: TGTGCCAGCAGCCTTACAGGGGAGACCCAGTACTTC. Amino acids: CASSLTGETQYF.

The chain links TRBV27 to TRBJ2-7; 8 bases align to TRBD2. The germline CDR1 and CDR2 sequences are MNHEY and SMNVEV (reference sequence). The CDR3 covers 16 residues. The junction had 10 bases not matched to a gene; V was cut back by 4 bases and J by 2 bases. The CDR3 nucleotides are TGTGCCAGCAGTTATCTTCCCCAGCGGGAGCCCTACGAGCAGTACTTC. Protein product: CASSYLPQREPYEQYF.

The chain is built from TRBV19 and TRBJ1-5; 12 bases agree with TRBD1. The CDR3 spans 15 residues. Germline loops: CDR1 LNHDA, CDR2 SQIVND (reference sequence). V was clipped by 4 bases and J by 9 bases; unmatched bases: 7. The CDR3 loop reads CASSTGTGGSRPQHF. DNA of the CDR3: TGTGCCAGTAGTACCGGGACAGGGGGCTCTCGGCCCCAGCATTTT. Variable domain in full (rest from reference TRBV19 and TRBJ1-5): DGGITQSPKYLFRKEGQNVTLSCEQNLNHDAMYWYRQDPGQGLRLIYYSQIVNDFQKGDIAEGYSVSREKKESFPLTVTSAQKNPTAFYLCASSTGTGGSRPQHFGDGTRLSIL.

The chain uses TRBV5-8 and TRBJ2-1; unclear D gene. V was cut by 6 bases and J by 1 base, with 14 bases left in between. There are 15 residues in the CDR3. The germline CDR1 and CDR2 sequences are SGHTS and YDEGEE. The CDR3 DNA reads TGTGCCAGCACCTTAGGTTCAGCGTCCTACAATGAGCAGTTCTTC. It translates to CASTLGSASYNEQFF.

In its sample, this clone was seen many times. V is TRBV7-9 and J is TRBJ1-2, with 7 bases identical to TRBD1. Germline loops: CDR1 SEHNR, CDR2 FQNEAQ (reference sequence). V shed 5 bases and J 8 bases; nucleotides not matched to a gene: 5. The CDR3 covers 12 residues. The CDR3 is CASSGGQAGYTF. The CDR3 region has the DNA TGTGCCAGCAGCGGTGGACAGGCCGGCTACACCTTC.

V is TRBV11-2 and J is TRBJ1-1; a weak D match, TRBD1 (6 bases). The V end was cut by 2 bases, the J end by 0 bases, with 10 bases between. The germline V gene encodes CDR1 SGHAT and CDR2 FQNNGV. The CDR3 has 15 amino acids. CDR3 DNA sequence: TGTGCCAGCAGCTTACGGACAGTTTTGAACACTGAAGCTTTCTTT. Translated: CASSLRTVLNTEAFF.

V gene TRBV5-1 combines with J gene TRBJ1-6; D ambiguous. CDR3 length: 12 residues. Trimming took 0 bases from V and 8 from J, leaving 3 bases between them. The germline gives CDR1 SGHRS, CDR2 YFSETQ. The CDR3 DNA is TGCGCCAGCAGCTTGGCTCATTCACCCCTCCACTTT. Protein sequence: CASSLAHSPLHF.

This chain links TRBV5-1 with TRBJ2-1, with D maybe TRBD2 (6 bases). The ends were cut back, 0 bases at V and 8 bases at J, with 15 bases in the middle. CDR3 length equals 15 residues. Germline CDR1 and CDR2: SGHRS and YFSETQ. The CDR3 DNA follows: TGCGCCAGCAGCTTGGTGGGACTTGGATCACATGAGCAGTTCTTC. It is translated as CASSLVGLGSHEQFF.

The genes are TRBV2 and TRBJ2-1, with D possibly TRBD1 on 5 matching bases. The germline V and J ends were trimmed by 8 bases and 6 bases, with 11 bases remaining between them. Germline CDR1 SNHLY, CDR2 FYNNEI. CDR3 length: 12 amino acids. CDR3 DNA: TGTGCCAGCGGGGCAGTGGGCAATGAGCAGTTCTTC. Translation gives CASGAVGNEQFF.

The chain links TRBV14 to TRBJ2-1, with 9 bases fitting TRBD2. Germline CDR1 and CDR2: SGHDN and FVKESK. The V and J ends lost 4 bases and 9 bases, in that order; junction bases with no gene match: 13. The CDR3 contains 16 residues. DNA of the CDR3: TGTGCCAGCAGCCGAGCCCTAGCGGGAAGGAGGGGTGAGCAGTTCTTC. This sequence encodes CASSRALAGRRGEQFF.

The chain employs TRBV7-2 and TRBJ2-3, with 7 bases lining up with TRBD2. The V and J ends lost 1 base and 9 bases, in that order; junction bases with no gene match: 10. Per germline, CDR1 SGHTA and CDR2 FQGNSA. The CDR3 spans 15 residues. CDR3 in amino acids: CASSLGPTSAETQYF. The CDR3 coding sequence is TGTGCCAGCAGCTTAGGGCCTACTAGCGCGGAGACGCAGTATTTT.

V is TRBV9 and J is TRBJ2-5, with 9 bases matching TRBD2. Germline-derived CDR1 and CDR2 are SGDLS and YYNGEE. The CDR3 spans 15 residues. The J segment lost 4 bases and the V segment lost 0 bases, leaving 4 bases of the junction unmatched. As DNA, the CDR3 is TGTGCCAGCAGCGTAGGCGGCGGGAGGGGAGAGACCCAGTACTTC. It is translated as CASSVGGGRGETQYF.

This sequence joins TRBV7-9 and TRBJ1-3; D unclear. The V and J ends lost 5 bases and 2 bases respectively, with 10 bases between them. Germline CDR1 and CDR2: SEHNR and FQNEAQ (reference sequence). The CDR3 contains 14 residues. The CDR3 is CASSPPRAGNTIYF. CDR3 coding DNA: TGTGCCAGCAGCCCCCCCCGGGCTGGAAACACCATATATTTT.

This chain uses TRBV18 with TRBJ2-7; 9 bases are a match to TRBD2. Unmatched junction bases numbered 3, after V lost 3 bases and J lost 0 bases. Germline lookup yields CDR1 KGHSH and CDR2 LQKENI. CDR3 length equals 15 residues. The DNA for the CDR3 is TGTGCCAGCTCACCCCGACTAGCGGTCTCCTACGAGCAGTACTTC. This gives the protein CASSPRLAVSYEQYF.

The chain carries TRBV11-2 and TRBJ2-5; TRBD2 matches 11 bases. The germline V gene encodes CDR1 SGHAT and CDR2 FQNNGV. The CDR3 length is 19 residues. Losses at the gene ends were 1 base for V and 0 bases for J; bases not matched to a gene: 10. In DNA, the CDR3 is TGTGCCAGCAGCTTAGGGGGCACTAGCGGGAGCCCCGACCAAGAGACCCAGTACTTC. Translated, it gives CASSLGGTSGSPDQETQYF.